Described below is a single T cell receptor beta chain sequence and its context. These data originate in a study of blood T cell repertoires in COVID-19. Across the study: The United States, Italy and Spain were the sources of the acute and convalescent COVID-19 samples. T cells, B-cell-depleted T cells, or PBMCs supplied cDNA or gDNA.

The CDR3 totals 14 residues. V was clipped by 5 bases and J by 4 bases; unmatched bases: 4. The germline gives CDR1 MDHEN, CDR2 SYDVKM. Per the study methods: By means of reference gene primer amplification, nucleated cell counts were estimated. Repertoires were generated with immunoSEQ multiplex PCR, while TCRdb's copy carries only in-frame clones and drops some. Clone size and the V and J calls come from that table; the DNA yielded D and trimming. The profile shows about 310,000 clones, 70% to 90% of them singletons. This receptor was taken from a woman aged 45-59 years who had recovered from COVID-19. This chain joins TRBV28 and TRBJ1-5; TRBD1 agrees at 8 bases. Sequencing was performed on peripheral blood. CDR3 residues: CASSRQGLNQPQHF. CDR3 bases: TGTGCCAGCAGTCGACAGGGGCTGAATCAGCCCCAGCATTTT.